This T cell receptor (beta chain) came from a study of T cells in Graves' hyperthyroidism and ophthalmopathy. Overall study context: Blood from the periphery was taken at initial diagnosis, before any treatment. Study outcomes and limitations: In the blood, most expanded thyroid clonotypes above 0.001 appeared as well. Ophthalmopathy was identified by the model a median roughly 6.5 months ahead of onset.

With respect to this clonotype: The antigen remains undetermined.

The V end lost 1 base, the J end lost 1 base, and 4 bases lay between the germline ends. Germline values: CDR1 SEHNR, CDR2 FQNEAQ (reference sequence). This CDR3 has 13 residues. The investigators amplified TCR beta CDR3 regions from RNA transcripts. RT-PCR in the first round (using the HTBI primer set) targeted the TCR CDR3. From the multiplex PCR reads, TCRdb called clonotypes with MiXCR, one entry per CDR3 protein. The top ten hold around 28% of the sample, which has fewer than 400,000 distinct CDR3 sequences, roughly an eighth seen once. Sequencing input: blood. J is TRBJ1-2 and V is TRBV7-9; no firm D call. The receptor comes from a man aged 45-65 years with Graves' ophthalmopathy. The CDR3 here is CASSLEVNYGYTF. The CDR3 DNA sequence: TGTGCCAGCAGCTTAGAAGTTAACTATGGCTACACCTTC.